Included here is one TCR beta chain sequence, with context. This sample was taken from a study of control samples from healthy donors and cancer patients. There are 14 residues in the CDR3. Germline values: CDR1 SGHRS, CDR2 YFSETQ. V trimming: 4 bases; J trimming: 2 bases; junction bases outside the gene matches: 5. The method was immunoSEQ multiplex PCR; TCRdb's version includes in-frame clones alone and lacks a portion of them. The sample carries approximately 88,000 clones, approximately 91% recorded once. Specimen: blood. The TCR comes from a woman aged 30 to 39 in good health. The rearrangement joins TRBV5-1 to TRBJ2-5; 7 bases are a match to TRBD2. The CDR3 nucleotides are TGCGCCAGCAGCCCGTGGGGGGGGCAAGAGACCCAGTACTTC. Its protein is CASSPWGGQETQYF.